The TCR beta chain under discussion was sequenced for a study of a mutant IDH1 vaccine in newly diagnosed glioma. Whole-study context: In weeks 1, 3, 5, 7, 11, 15, 19 and 23, patients were vaccinated. Following radiotherapy alone, or alongside temozolomide cycles, vaccination was started after an interval of 4-6 weeks. Study-level results: Among top peripheral T cell clonotypes, changes seemed unrelated to pseudoprogression.

Profiling relied on immunoSEQ multiplex PCR, and the TCRdb table lists in-frame clones only, not all of them. The sample includes 50,000 to 85,000 clones, 84% of them seen just once. A note on this clone: What it binds is not known.

The CDR3 loop spans 16 amino acids. The V gene end was trimmed by 5 bases and the J gene end by 6 bases; junction bases not matched to a gene: 11. CDR1 is SGHTA, CDR2 FQGNSA, per germline. Time point in this sample: week 23, last vaccination. Mutant IDH1 20-mer peptide, at 300 ug, made up each vaccine dose, with topical imiquimod. This clonotype was obtained from a man in his late teens or twenties with glioma. The gene calls are TRBV7-2 and TRBJ1-2; TRBD1 agrees at 11 bases. Sample: PBMCs, taken from a glioma patient whose treatment included an IDH1 peptide vaccine. Here the CDR3 DNA reads TGTGCCAGCAGCCTAGGCGGGACAGGGGGACTTCATGGCTACACCTTC. Translation gives CASSLGGTGGLHGYTF.